This T cell receptor (beta chain) was found in a study of Ad26.COV2.S vaccination and SARS-CoV-2 variants. Study context: Donor had been placed in the Ad26.COV2.S arm of the COV1001 trial.

The repertoire was sequenced with immunoSEQ multiplex PCR; TCRdb's copy has only in-frame clones and lacks some. Among fewer than 400,000 clones listed, approximately 86% were seen once. Stated treatment: some 20 received Ad26.COV2.S at low or high dose, single or two shots; 5 received placebo; per-sample allocation not given. Sample collection was performed on day 63 after the first vaccine or placebo injection. This CDR3 spans 16 amino acids. V was pared by 1 base and J by 1 base, with 6 bases of the junction left unmatched. Germline V gene lookup returns CDR1 SEHNR and CDR2 FQNEAQ (reference sequence).

The sequence was obtained from a person between 18 and 59 years old who received the Ad26.COV2.S COVID-19 vaccine or a placebo. The rearrangement joins TRBV7-9 to TRBJ1-1; 7 bases fit TRBD1. This material consisted of peripheral blood, taken in a trial of Ad26.COV2.S vaccine versus placebo. CDR3 in DNA: TGTGCCAGCAGCTTAGTACCACAGGGGCCGAACACTGAAGCTTTCTTT. It specifies CASSLVPQGPNTEAFF. The full variable domain, its missing parts supplied by reference TRBV7-9 and TRBJ1-1, is DTGVSQNPRHKITKRGQNVTFRCDPISEHNRLYWYRQTLGQGPEFLTYFQNEAQLEKSRLLSDRFSAERPKGSFSTLEIQRTEQGDSAMYLCASSLVPQGPNTEAFFGQGTRLTVV.